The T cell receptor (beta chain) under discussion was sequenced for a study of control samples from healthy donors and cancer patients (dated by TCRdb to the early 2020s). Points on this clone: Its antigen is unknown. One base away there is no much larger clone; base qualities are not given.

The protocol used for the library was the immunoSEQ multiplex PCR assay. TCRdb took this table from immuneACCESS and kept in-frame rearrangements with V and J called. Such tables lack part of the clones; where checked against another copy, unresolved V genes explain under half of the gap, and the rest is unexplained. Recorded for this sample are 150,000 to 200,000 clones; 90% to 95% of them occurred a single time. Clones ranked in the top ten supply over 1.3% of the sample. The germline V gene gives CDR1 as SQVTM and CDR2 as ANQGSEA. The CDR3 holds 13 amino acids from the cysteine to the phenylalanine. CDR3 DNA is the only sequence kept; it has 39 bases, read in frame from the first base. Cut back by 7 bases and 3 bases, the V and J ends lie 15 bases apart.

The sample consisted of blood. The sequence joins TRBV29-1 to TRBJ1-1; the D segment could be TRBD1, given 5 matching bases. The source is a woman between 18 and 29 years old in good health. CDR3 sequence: CSAGEGRHTEAFF. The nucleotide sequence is TGCAGCGCGGGGGAGGGACGTCACACTGAAGCTTTCTTT.